The rows below give T cell receptor beta chains drawn from one sample of a study of human T cells and chemical hapten exposure. TCRdb reprocessed the RACE reads with MiXCR, giving one entry per CDR3 protein. The sample lists fewer than 40,000 distinct CDR3 sequences; around 5% were seen once. Material for sequencing was whole blood. The source of these receptors is a human donor in good health. Some clones in this sample may be carry-over from other donors' samples. The CDR3 runs from the conserved cysteine through the conserved F or W. The order of the fields is V gene, clone size, D gene, J gene, CDR3 protein. D genes are given only for firm matches. Size tells how often a clone was seen (once, few, many) or the class of an expanded clone, and some rows leave it out.

v_call: TRBV7-2; clone_size: many; d_call: TRBD1; j_call: TRBJ2-7; cdr3_aa: CASSLNNRQGANYEQYF
v_call: TRBV2; clone_size: few; d_call: .; j_call: TRBJ2-3; cdr3_aa: CASTPSGDTQYF
v_call: TRBV12-3/TRBV12-4; clone_size: few; d_call: .; j_call: TRBJ1-3; cdr3_aa: CASRFGRNSGNTIYF
v_call: TRBV29-1; clone_size: many; d_call: TRBD1; j_call: TRBJ2-3; cdr3_aa: CSVILTQGESTDTQYF
v_call: TRBV2; clone_size: many; d_call: .; j_call: TRBJ2-2; cdr3_aa: CASKETANTGELFF
v_call: TRBV12-3/TRBV12-4; clone_size: medium-sized; d_call: TRBD2; j_call: TRBJ2-1; cdr3_aa: CASSLTSGRARHEQFF
v_call: TRBV7-9; clone_size: .; d_call: .; j_call: TRBJ2-3; cdr3_aa: CASSSARGPDTQYF
v_call: TRBV27; clone_size: many; d_call: TRBD1; j_call: TRBJ1-5; cdr3_aa: CASSPLGGQGAYQPQHF
v_call: TRBV5-1; clone_size: few; d_call: TRBD1; j_call: TRBJ2-3; cdr3_aa: CASGQGIPDTQYF
v_call: TRBV6-4; clone_size: .; d_call: .; j_call: TRBJ1-6; cdr3_aa: CASSDSTDYNSPLHF
v_call: TRBV28; clone_size: many; d_call: .; j_call: TRBJ1-2; cdr3_aa: CASSSGRSYGYTF
v_call: TRBV30; clone_size: many; d_call: .; j_call: TRBJ1-1; cdr3_aa: CAWSVGVTEAFF
v_call: TRBV30; clone_size: many; d_call: .; j_call: TRBJ2-6; cdr3_aa: CAWSPTDSTGSGANVLTF